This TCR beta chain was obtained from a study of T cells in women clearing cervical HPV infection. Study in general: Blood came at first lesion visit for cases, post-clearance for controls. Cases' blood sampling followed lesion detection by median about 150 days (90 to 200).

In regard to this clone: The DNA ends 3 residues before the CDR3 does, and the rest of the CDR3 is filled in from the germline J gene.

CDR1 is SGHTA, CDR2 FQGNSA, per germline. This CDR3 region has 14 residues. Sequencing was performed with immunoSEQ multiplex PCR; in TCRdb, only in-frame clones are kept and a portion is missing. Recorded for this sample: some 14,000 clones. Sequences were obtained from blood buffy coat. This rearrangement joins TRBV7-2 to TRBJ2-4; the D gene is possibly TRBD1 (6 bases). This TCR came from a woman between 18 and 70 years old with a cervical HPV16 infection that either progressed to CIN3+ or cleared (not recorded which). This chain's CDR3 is CASSPKQGRDGQYF. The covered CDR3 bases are TGTGCCAGCAGCCCTAAACAGGGTAGGGATGGT.